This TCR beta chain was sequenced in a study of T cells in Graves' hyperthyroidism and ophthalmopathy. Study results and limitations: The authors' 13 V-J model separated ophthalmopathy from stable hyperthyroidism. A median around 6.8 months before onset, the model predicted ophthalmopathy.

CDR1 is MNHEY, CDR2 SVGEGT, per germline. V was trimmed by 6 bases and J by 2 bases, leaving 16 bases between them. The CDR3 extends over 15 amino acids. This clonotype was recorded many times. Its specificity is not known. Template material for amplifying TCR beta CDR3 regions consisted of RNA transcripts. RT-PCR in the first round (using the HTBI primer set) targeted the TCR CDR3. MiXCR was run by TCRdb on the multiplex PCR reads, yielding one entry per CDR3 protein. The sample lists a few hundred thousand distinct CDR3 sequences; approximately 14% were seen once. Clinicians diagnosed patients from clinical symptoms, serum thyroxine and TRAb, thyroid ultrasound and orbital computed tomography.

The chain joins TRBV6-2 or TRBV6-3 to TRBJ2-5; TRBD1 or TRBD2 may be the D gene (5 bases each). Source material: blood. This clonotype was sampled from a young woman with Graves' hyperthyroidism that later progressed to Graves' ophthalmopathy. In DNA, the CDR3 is TGTGCCAGCAGACCCGGGACGCTCTTTCAAGAGACCCAGTACTTC. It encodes CASRPGTLFQETQYF.